This T cell receptor (beta chain) was found in a study of response to subunit inactivated influenza vaccine. Notes on the study in general: Authors suggested that a seasonal influenza vaccination recruits few new T cells each time.

V shed 3 bases and J 9 bases; nucleotides not matched to a gene: 5. This CDR3 is 13 amino acids long. Germline loops: CDR1 MNHEY, CDR2 SVGEGT. Via MiXCR, TCRdb re-called the RT-PCR reads, giving one row per CDR3 protein. This sample has hundreds of thousands of distinct CDR3 sequences, with 12% to 15% found just once. This clonotype was recorded a few times. Its antigen is undetermined. The sequence was collected from a man aged 45 to 65 who received an inactivated influenza vaccine. Specimen: PBMCs from blood, collected around 14 days before vaccination. This chain uses TRBV6-2 or TRBV6-3 with TRBJ2-1, with 7 positions matching TRBD2. This CDR3 reads CASSYYGGGEQFF. For the CDR3, the DNA is TGTGCCAGCAGTTATTACGGCGGGGGTGAGCAGTTCTTC.